Each of the 29 T cell receptor beta chains below was sequenced from the same sample in a study of T-cell reconstitution after alpha-beta-depleted transplantation in children. Unique molecular identifiers were built into the TCRbeta library. TCRdb reanalysed the PCR reads using MiXCR and keeps one entry per CDR3 protein. Of 600,000 to 700,000 distinct CDR3 sequences listed, around 13% were seen once; the top ten hold around 0.76%. The sequences come from PBMCs, collected before TCRalphabeta/CD19-depleted stem cell transplant. The receptors derive from a girl aged 2 to 9 with congenital amegakaryocytic thrombocytopenia, due to receive a stem cell transplant.

This clonotype was detected ten times or more. The chain combines TRBV12-3 or TRBV12-4 with TRBJ2-7; 11 bases match TRBD2. The CDR3 has 15 residues. The V gene end was trimmed by 1 base and the J gene end by 4 bases; junction bases not matched to a gene: 3. In DNA form, the CDR3 reads TGTGCCAGCAGTTTAGGTAGCGGGGGGGTGTACGAGCAGTACTTC. Encoded protein: CASSLGSGGVYEQYF.

There are many counts of this clonotype. The rearrangement joins TRBV29-1 to TRBJ2-2, with TRBD1 identical over 7 bases. CDR3 length: 15 amino acids. The germline V gene encodes CDR1 SQVTM and CDR2 ANQGSEA. V was pared by 7 bases and J by 1 base, with 9 bases of the junction left unmatched. The CDR3: CSGRDRVGNTGELFF. The CDR3 DNA reads TGCAGCGGAAGAGACAGGGTTGGGAACACCGGGGAGCTGTTTTTT.

This clonotype has just a few counts. This chain links TRBV6-5 with TRBJ1-1; 7 bases are a match to TRBD1. V shed 2 bases and J 6 bases; nucleotides not matched to a gene: 9. The CDR3 loop spans 15 amino acids. Germline CDR1 reads MNHEY; CDR2 reads SVGAGI. In nucleotides, the CDR3 is TGTGCCAGCAGTTACGGAGGCAGGGGGATTGCTGAAGCTTTCTTT. It specifies CASSYGGRGIAEAFF.

The chain couples TRBV11-2 to TRBJ2-7, with D tentatively TRBD1 or TRBD2 (5 bases each). V dropped 5 bases and J dropped 2 bases, with 13 bases sitting between them. Germline CDR1 SGHAT, CDR2 FQNNGV. CDR3 size: 14 residues. The CDR3 region has the DNA TGTGCCAGCAGCCCCCGGGACGTAGCCTACGAGCAGTACTTC. It specifies CASSPRDVAYEQYF.

V and J are TRBV7-3 and TRBJ2-1; 8 bases align to TRBD2. Germline values: CDR1 SGHTA, CDR2 FQGTGA. The CDR3 extends over 13 amino acids. J gave up 6 bases and V 5 bases, and 3 bases lay outside the gene matches. CDR3 residues: CASSETSGNEQFF. The CDR3, as DNA: TGTGCCAGCAGCGAAACTAGCGGCAATGAGCAGTTCTTC.

This clonotype has more than one count but fewer than ten. The chain couples TRBV7-2 to TRBJ2-1; D may match TRBD1 or TRBD2 (6 bases each). The CDR3 totals 14 residues. Trimming took 0 bases from V and 10 from J, leaving 13 bases between them. Germline V gene lookup returns CDR1 SGHTA and CDR2 FQGNSA. The CDR3, as DNA: TGTGCCAGCAGCTTAGCGAAAGGGGGGCAGGAGCAGTTCTTC. Protein product: CASSLAKGGQEQFF.

The chain recombines TRBV15 with TRBJ1-2; D might be TRBD1 (6 bases). CDR1 is LNHNV and CDR2 is YYDKDF in the germline V gene (reference sequence). V was clipped by 2 bases and J by 2 bases, with 12 bases between them. This CDR3 has 15 amino acids. The chain's CDR3 is CATSRRDTRNYGYTF. CDR3 in DNA: TGTGCCACCAGCAGACGGGACACCCGAAACTATGGCTACACCTTC.

This clonotype was seen many times. The V call is TRBV5-1, the J call TRBJ2-7, with 9 bases lining up with TRBD1. This CDR3 comprises 14 residues. Germline CDR1 is SGHRS and CDR2 is YFSETQ. After removal of 2 bases from V and 3 bases from J, the junction contained 3 bases not matched to a gene. The CDR3 bases are TGCGCCAGCAGCTTATCGACAGGGGGCTACGAGCAGTACTTC. It codes for CASSLSTGGYEQYF. Full variable domain (remainder filled in from reference TRBV5-1 and TRBJ2-7): KAGVTQTPRYLIKTRGQQVTLSCSPISGHRSVSWYQQTPGQGLQFLFEYFSETQRNKGNFPGRFSGRQFSNSRSEMNVSTLELGDSALYLCASSLSTGGYEQYFGPGTRLTVT.

This rearrangement joins TRBV3-1 to TRBJ2-5; the match to TRBD2 covers 7 bases. V dropped 1 base and J dropped 4; count of bases not matched to a gene: 12. Germline loops: CDR1 LGHDT, CDR2 YNNKEL (reference sequence). The CDR3 is 17 residues long. The CDR3 DNA is TGTGCCAGCAGCCAAGGATCGTCGGTGGGAGGGGTAGAGACCCAGTACTTC. Protein product: CASSQGSSVGGVETQYF.

In this sample, this clonotype turned up a few times. This chain connects TRBV29-1 to TRBJ2-6; 8 bases agree with TRBD2. The germline V gene encodes CDR1 SQVTM and CDR2 ANQGSEA. The CDR3 length is 18 residues. V lost 1 base to trimming and J lost 1 base; unmatched junction nucleotides: 9. The CDR3 sequence is CSVEAPIAGRSGANVLTF. CDR3 coding DNA: TGCAGCGTTGAAGCCCCGATAGCGGGGAGATCTGGGGCCAACGTCCTGACTTTC.

This clonotype was counted ten times or more. V and J are TRBV5-6 and TRBJ2-5; D is possibly TRBD1 or TRBD2 (6 bases each). This CDR3 is 16 amino acids long. Trimming left V 3 bases short and J 3 bases short, with 18 bases between. CDR1 is SGHDT, CDR2 YYEEEE, per germline. The CDR3 reads CASSSSQGRGEETQYF. CDR3 in DNA: TGTGCCAGCAGCTCCTCCCAGGGAAGGGGGGAAGAGACCCAGTACTTC. The entire variable domain, with the rest obtained from reference TRBV5-6 and TRBJ2-5, is as follows: DAGVTQSPTHLIKTRGQQVTLRCSPKSGHDTVSWYQQALGQGPQFIFQYYEEEERQRGNFPDRFSGHQFPNYSSELNVNALLLGDSALYLCASSSSQGRGEETQYFGPGTRLLVL.

This clonotype was picked up many times. The J gene is TRBJ1-1, the V gene TRBV6-5; D perhaps matches TRBD1 (5 bases). The CDR3 is 13 amino acids. Germline V gene lookup returns CDR1 MNHEY and CDR2 SVGAGI. The V and J ends lost 3 bases and 11 bases respectively, with 16 bases between them. As DNA, the CDR3 is TGTGCCAGCAGTTATAAACAGGCGTCCCATGCTTTCTTT. Translating it yields CASSYKQASHAFF.

This clonotype has ten or more counts. The chain has TRBV20-1 and TRBJ2-1; no firm D call. Looked up from germline, CDR1 is DFQATT and CDR2 is SNEGSKA (reference sequence). The length of the CDR3 is 14 residues. The germline V and J ends were trimmed by 5 bases and 5 bases, with 16 bases remaining between them. Here the CDR3 reads CSAPTLDLNNEQFF. The CDR3 DNA sequence: TGCAGTGCTCCGACTTTAGACCTTAACAATGAGCAGTTCTTC.

A few counts support this clonotype. This sequence joins TRBV20-1 and TRBJ2-1; possible D gene TRBD2, 6 bases. V lost 1 base and J 4 bases, leaving 20 bases between the germline ends. This CDR3 has 17 amino acids. In germline, CDR1 is DFQATT, CDR2 SNEGSKA (reference sequence). As DNA, the CDR3 is TGCAGTGCTAGAGCCCTTTTCGGGCTAGCGATTTACAATGAGCAGTTCTTC. This gives the protein CSARALFGLAIYNEQFF.

The chain employs TRBV5-4 and TRBJ2-3; TRBD2 matches 9 bases. V lost 4 bases and J lost 4; bases outside the gene matches: 7. This CDR3 is 15 amino acids long. CDR1 SGHNT and CDR2 YYREEE come from the germline V gene (reference sequence). The CDR3 sequence: CASSVSGRGSDTQYF. In nucleotides, the CDR3 is TGTGCCAGCAGCGTTAGCGGGAGAGGCTCAGATACGCAGTATTTT.

This clonotype was recorded many times. The rearrangement links TRBV20-1 to TRBJ2-1, with D tentatively TRBD2 (6 bases). This CDR3 has 16 amino acids. V lost 3 bases and J 4 bases, leaving 19 bases between the germline ends. From germline, CDR1 is DFQATT and CDR2 SNEGSKA (reference sequence). CDR3 region: CSASPPDYVTYNEQFF. The DNA of the CDR3 is TGCAGTGCTAGCCCCCCGGACTACGTAACTTACAATGAGCAGTTCTTC.

The chain uses TRBV28 and TRBJ2-2; perhaps TRBD2 as D (6 bases). The germline gives CDR1 MDHEN, CDR2 SYDVKM. The CDR3 spans 14 residues. V gave up 7 bases and J gave up 2 bases, with 11 bases separating them. The CDR3 DNA sequence: TGTGCCAGCACTGGGGGGTATAACACCGGGGAGCTGTTTTTT. It translates to CASTGGYNTGELFF. Filled out from reference TRBV28 and TRBJ2-2, the complete variable domain reads DVKVTQSSRYLVKRTGEKVFLECVQDMDHENMFWYRQDPGLGLRLIYFSYDVKMKEKGDIPEGYSVSREKKERFSLILESASTNQTSMYLCASTGGYNTGELFFGEGSRLTVL.

The chain is built from TRBV5-1 and TRBJ2-1; D gene ambiguous. Germline V CDR1 and CDR2: SGHRS, YFSETQ. Trimming took off 6 bases at V and 10 bases at J, with 17 bases between the two ends. This CDR3 is 13 amino acids long. CDR3 sequence reads: CASNRLGSREQFF. The CDR3 DNA reads as TGCGCCAGCAATCGATTAGGGTCCCGGGAGCAGTTCTTC.

To note about this clonotype: This may come from a read error, since a much larger clone is one base off. The rearrangement joins TRBV12-3 or TRBV12-4 to TRBJ2-6, with 9 positions matching TRBD1. The CDR3 is 18 amino acids. The CDR3 loop reads CASSPWTGAASGANVQTF. CDR3 in DNA: TGTGCCAGCAGTCCTTGGACAGGGGCCGCCTCTGGGGCCAACGTCCAGACTTTC.

The table lists this clonotype with many counts. The chain recombines TRBV10-3 with TRBJ2-5; either TRBD1 or TRBD2 may fit D (5 bases each). CDR3 length: 14 residues. V was cut by 3 bases and J by 5 bases, with 13 bases left in between. Germline lookup yields CDR1 ENHRY and CDR2 SYGVKD. The DNA for the CDR3 is TGTGCCATCAGTGAATCCTTGGGGGAGGAGACCCAGTACTTC. It encodes CAISESLGEETQYF.

This clonotype was counted at least ten times. One end of the junction does not line up with germline, which may come from a read error. V usage is TRBV5-1 and J usage is TRBJ2-7; 9 bases map to TRBD2. CDR1 SGHRS and CDR2 YFSETQ come from the germline V gene. This CDR3 has 13 residues. The CDR3 region has the DNA TGTGCCAGCAGTCTAGCGGGACCCTACGAGCAGTACTTC. Translation: CASSLAGPYEQYF.

This clonotype was recorded at least ten times. The chain recombines TRBV12-3 or TRBV12-4 with TRBJ2-2, with D possibly TRBD2 on 6 matching bases. The V end was cut by 6 bases, the J end by 2 bases, with 13 bases between. The CDR3 is made up of 15 amino acids. CDR3 coding DNA: TGTGCCAGCAGCACCGGGACTCCCAACACCGGGGAGCTGTTTTTT. It is translated as CASSTGTPNTGELFF.

This clonotype showed up many times. This sequence joins TRBV7-6 and TRBJ2-7; tentative D call: TRBD2 (5 bases). Germline lookup yields CDR1 SGHVS and CDR2 FNYEAQ. Trimming took off 1 base at V and 5 bases at J, with 15 bases between the two ends. The CDR3 has 15 amino acids. In DNA form, the CDR3 reads TGTGCCAGCAGCTTAGAAAGGGTCGGGATAAACGAGCAGTACTTC. It codes for CASSLERVGINEQYF.

At least ten counts were recorded for this clonotype. The chain carries TRBV20-1 and TRBJ2-1; 10 bases map to TRBD2. The CDR3 length is 15 residues. Germline loops: CDR1 DFQATT, CDR2 SNEGSKA (reference sequence). Unmatched junction bases numbered 13, after V lost 6 bases and J lost 8 bases. The CDR3 is CSAPSPGLASDEQFF. CDR3 nucleotide sequence: TGCAGTGCCCCTTCGCCGGGACTAGCGTCGGATGAGCAGTTCTTC.

This clonotype was picked up a small number of times. V is TRBV4-1 and J is TRBJ2-3; 12 bases match TRBD2. Germline CDR1 MGHRA, CDR2 YSYEKL. J lost 6 bases, V lost 1 base, and 5 bases had no gene match. The CDR3 runs to 16 residues. The CDR3 DNA is TGCGCCAGCAGCCAAGGACTAGCGGGAGCGGGGGATACGCAGTATTTT. Translating gives CASSQGLAGAGDTQYF.

The sample holds a few counts of this clonotype. The rearrangement links TRBV4-1 to TRBJ2-1; D is uncertain. Trimming stripped 5 bases from V and 8 bases from J, with 13 bases between. The CDR3 contains 13 residues. Germline CDR1 and CDR2: MGHRA and YSYEKL. CDR3 DNA: TGCGCCAGCAGCTCTGTGTGGCGCGATGAGCAGTTCTTC. Protein product: CASSSVWRDEQFF.

This clonotype came up many times. The rearrangement links TRBV7-9 to TRBJ2-2; either TRBD1 or TRBD2 may fit D (6 bases each). Per germline, CDR1 SEHNR and CDR2 FQNEAQ (reference sequence). The V and J ends lost 0 bases and 9 bases respectively, with 14 bases between them. The CDR3 consists of 15 residues. The CDR3 nucleotides read TGTGCCAGCAGCTTAGCGGAGGGACACTGGCGGGAGCTGTTTTTT. This sequence encodes CASSLAEGHWRELFF.

This clonotype was seen repeatedly, ten times or more. The chain carries TRBV15 and TRBJ2-7, with TRBD2 as a possible D gene (5 bases). The V gene's germline CDR1 is LNHNV and CDR2 YYDKDF (reference sequence). The CDR3 contains 12 residues. Trimming took 8 bases from V and 2 from J, leaving 10 bases between them. CDR3 amino acids: CATSDSTYEQYF. The CDR3 DNA reads TGTGCCACCTCGGACTCAACCTACGAGCAGTACTTC. Full variable domain (outside the CDR3, taken from reference TRBV15 and TRBJ2-7): DAMVIQNPRYQVTQFGKPVTLSCSQTLNHNVMYWYQQKSSQAPKLLFHYYDKDFNNEADTPDNFQSRRPNTSFCFLDIRSPGLGDTAMYLCATSDSTYEQYFGPGTRLTVT.

This clonotype was counted a few times. The genes are TRBV2 and TRBJ2-7; D is possibly TRBD1 (6 bases). The CDR3 is 13 amino acids. Deletions cut 8 bases from V and 3 bases from J, with 14 bases between. Germline V CDR1 and CDR2: SNHLY, FYNNEI. The CDR3 region is CASQTGSSYEQYF. In DNA, the CDR3 is TGTGCCAGCCAAACAGGGTCGAGCTACGAGCAGTACTTC.